This TCR beta chain was obtained from a study of technical replicates of blood from a few donors. Produced via immunoSEQ multiplex PCR; TCRdb's table is partial and in-frame only. Of approximately 49,000 clones listed, about 94% are singletons. CDR1 is SGHRS and CDR2 is YFSETQ in the germline V gene. The CDR3 is 13 amino acids. V was pared by 2 bases and J by 8 bases, with 11 bases between. This TCR came from a human donor in good health. Some clones in this sample may be carry-over from other donors' samples. This chain joins TRBV5-1 and TRBJ2-1; D gene ambiguous. Sequenced sample: PBMCs. In DNA form, the CDR3 reads TGCGCCAGCAGCTTTCGCGGAGTTGATGAGCAGTTCTTC. Its translation: CASSFRGVDEQFF.